The source of this T cell receptor (beta chain) is a study of response to subunit inactivated influenza vaccine. TCRdb itself ran the RT-PCR reads through MiXCR, one entry per CDR3 protein. The sample lists roughly 570,000 distinct CDR3 sequences; 14% were seen once. The germline V gene has CDR1 MNHNY and CDR2 SVGAGI (reference sequence). The CDR3 has 13 amino acids. The V end lost 7 bases, the J end lost 3 bases, and 13 bases lay between the germline ends. The TCR comes from a man aged 45-65 years who received an inactivated influenza vaccine. The chain is built from TRBV6-6 and TRBJ2-7, with D unresolved. The sample in question was PBMCs from blood, obtained approximately 12 days after vaccination. CDR3 in amino acids: CASTSLARYEQYF. CDR3 sequence (DNA): TGTGCCAGCACATCCCTCGCGCGCTACGAGCAGTACTTC.